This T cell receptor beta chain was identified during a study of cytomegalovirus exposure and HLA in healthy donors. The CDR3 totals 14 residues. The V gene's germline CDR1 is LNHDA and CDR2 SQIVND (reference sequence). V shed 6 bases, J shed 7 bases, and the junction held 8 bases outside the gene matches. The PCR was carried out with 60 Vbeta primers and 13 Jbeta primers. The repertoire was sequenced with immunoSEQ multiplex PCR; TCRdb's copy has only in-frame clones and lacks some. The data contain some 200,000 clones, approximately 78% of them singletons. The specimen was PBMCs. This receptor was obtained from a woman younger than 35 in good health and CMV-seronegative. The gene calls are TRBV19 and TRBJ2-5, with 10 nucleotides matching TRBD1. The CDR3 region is CASSLGQGLGTQYF. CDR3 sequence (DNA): TGTGCCAGTAGCCTGGGACAGGGGTTAGGGACCCAGTACTTC.